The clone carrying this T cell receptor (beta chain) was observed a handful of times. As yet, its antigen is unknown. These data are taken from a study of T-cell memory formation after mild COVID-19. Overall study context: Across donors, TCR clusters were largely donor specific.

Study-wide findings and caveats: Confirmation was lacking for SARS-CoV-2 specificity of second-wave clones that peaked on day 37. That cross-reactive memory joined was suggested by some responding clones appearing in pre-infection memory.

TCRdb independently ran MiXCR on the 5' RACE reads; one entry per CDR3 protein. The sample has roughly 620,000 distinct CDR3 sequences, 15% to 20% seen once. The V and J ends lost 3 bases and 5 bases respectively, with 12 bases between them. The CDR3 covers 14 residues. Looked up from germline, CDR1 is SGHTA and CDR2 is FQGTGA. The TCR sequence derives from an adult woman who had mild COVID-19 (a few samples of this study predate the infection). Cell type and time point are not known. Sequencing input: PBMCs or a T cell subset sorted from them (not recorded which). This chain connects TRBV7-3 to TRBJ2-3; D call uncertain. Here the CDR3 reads CASSFGLAQDTQYF. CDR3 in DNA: TGTGCCAGCAGCTTCGGGTTAGCACAAGATACGCAGTATTTT.